This TCR beta chain was recorded in a study of blood T cell repertoires in COVID-19. Study-level information: Cohort 3 donors counted as recovered after two negative PCRs, clearance, or resolved symptoms. The analysed material was cDNA or gDNA that came from T cells, B-cell-depleted T cells, or PBMCs.

This clone is a singleton in its sample. Across under 25 US areas, participants ranged in age from roughly 18 to 95 years. Cohort assignment relied on participant-reported clinical history. TCRdb's table, derived via immunoSEQ multiplex PCR, lists solely in-frame clones and lacks some. The sample yields some 300,000 clones, 88% seen once. The germline V gene has CDR1 SGHRS and CDR2 YFSETQ. The ends lost 1 base at V and 7 bases at J; junction bases unmatched: 7. This CDR3 has 15 amino acids. This sequence originates from a woman aged 60-75 years in a cohort exposed to, infected with or recovered from COVID-19 (not recorded which). The chain uses TRBV5-1 and TRBJ2-5; 10 positions match TRBD1. The sample was PBMCs or T cells enriched from blood (not recorded which). The DNA of the CDR3 is TGCGCCAGCAGCTTGCGGGACAGGGGATCTGGGACCCAGTACTTC. This encodes CASSLRDRGSGTQYF.